Sequencing of this T cell receptor beta chain was carried out in a study of technical replicates of blood from a handful of donors. This CDR3 has 16 amino acids. Germline assignment: CDR1 SGHDN and CDR2 FVKESK. J gave up 2 bases and V 0 bases, and 7 bases lay outside the gene matches. This table comes from immunoSEQ multiplex PCR, and its TCRdb copy is limited to in-frame clones, with some not included. The data contain about 71,000 clones, roughly 90% of them singletons. The J gene is TRBJ2-7, the V gene TRBV14; TRBD1 agrees at 7 bases. This receptor was taken from a human donor in good health. The sequenced material came from T cells isolated from PBMCs. The CDR3 DNA is TGTGCCAGCAGCCAAGATTTCGGGACAGACCCCTACGAGCAGTACTTC. This translates into CASSQDFGTDPYEQYF.